This T cell receptor (beta chain) derives from a study of PD-1 blockade in classical Hodgkin lymphoma. Trimming removed 2 bases at V and 2 bases at J, with 10 bases between. Germline V lookup: CDR1 MDHEN, CDR2 SYDVKM. There are 14 residues in the CDR3. The assay was immunoSEQ multiplex PCR, and TCRdb's table has in-frame clones only and misses some. The repertoire holds around 20,000 clones, with over 75% as singletons. This sample's time point: newly diagnosed, previously untreated cHL patient sample. Thawed PBMCs underwent magnetic negative selection to yield purified CD4+ T cells. The rearrangement uses TRBV28 and TRBJ2-7; D not resolved. The specimen sequenced was CD4+ T cells from blood. The TCR originated in a human donor with classical Hodgkin lymphoma. The CDR3 DNA reads as TGTGCCAGCAGTTTAGAAGGAGCTACCTACGAGCAGTACTTC. Translation: CASSLEGATYEQYF.